Presented here are 7 T cell receptor beta chains from one specimen sequenced in a study of blood T cell repertoires in COVID-19. Sequencing used immunoSEQ multiplex PCR; TCRdb keeps in-frame clones, though not all of them. The table has about 190,000 clones, under 80% seen once; the top ten hold roughly 12%. The sample taken for sequencing was peripheral blood. The receptors stem from a man in his fifties who had recovered from COVID-19.

The chain uses TRBV5-6 and TRBJ1-1; the D is unclear. From germline, CDR1 is SGHDT and CDR2 YYEEEE. This CDR3 has 16 residues. V lost 4 bases and J lost 2, with 18 bases in between. CDR3: CASSLKPSGFNTEAFF. The CDR3 nucleotides read TGTGCCAGCAGCCTAAAACCCTCGGGATTTAACACTGAAGCTTTCTTT.

The DNA of the CDR3 is TGTGCCAGCAGCTTAACCCACATAACTAGCGGGCATAAGCAGTTCTTC. Its protein is CASSLTHITSGHKQFF. J is TRBJ2-1 and V is TRBV7-3, with 9 positions matching TRBD2. J lost 11 bases, V lost 0 bases, and 11 bases had no gene match. The CDR3 is 16 residues long. The germline CDR1 and CDR2 sequences are SGHTA and FQGTGA.

The rearrangement links TRBV5-4 to TRBJ2-7; 12 nucleotides agree with TRBD1. The germline V gene has CDR1 SGHNT and CDR2 YYREEE (reference sequence). J lost 6 bases, V lost 4 bases, and 5 bases had no gene match. The CDR3 runs to 14 residues. The chain's CDR3 is CASSPGTGGFEQYF. The CDR3 nucleotides read TGTGCCAGCAGCCCCGGGACAGGGGGCTTCGAGCAGTACTTC.

The chain recombines TRBV7-9 with TRBJ2-7; perhaps TRBD1 as D (6 bases). V lost 1 base and J 2 bases, leaving 12 bases between the germline ends. Germline lookup yields CDR1 SEHNR and CDR2 FQNEAQ (reference sequence). CDR3 size: 15 residues. CDR3 loop: CASSLVLGDTYEQYF. CDR3 nucleotide sequence: TGTGCCAGCAGCTTAGTGTTAGGGGACACCTACGAGCAGTACTTC.

J is TRBJ2-7 and V is TRBV2; TRBD1 matches at 7 bases. V gave up 7 bases and J gave up 4 bases; unmatched junction bases: 10. Germline V gives CDR1 SNHLY, CDR2 FYNNEI. This CDR3 has 14 amino acids. CDR3 sequence (DNA): TGTGCCAGCATCCGTTGGACAGGAGATTACGAGCAGTACTTC. This translates into CASIRWTGDYEQYF.

The V gene is TRBV5-8, the J gene TRBJ1-2; no reliable D call. Germline V lookup: CDR1 SGHTS, CDR2 YDEGEE. The CDR3 sequence is 14 residues long. Trimming pared 0 bases from V and 2 bases from J, leaving 8 bases between. CDR3 DNA sequence: TGTGCCAGCAGCTTGGACAATAACAACTATGGCTACACCTTC. Amino acid sequence: CASSLDNNNYGYTF.

The chain has TRBV5-4 and TRBJ1-1; D is uncertain. Trimming removed 4 bases from V and 10 bases from J, with 14 bases in between. The CDR3 loop spans 12 amino acids. The germline CDR1 and CDR2 sequences are SGHNT and YYREEE (reference sequence). This CDR3 reads CASSTYMTRAFF. In nucleotides, the CDR3 is TGTGCCAGCAGCACGTACATGACACGAGCTTTCTTT.